These 8 T cell receptor beta chains were sequenced from one sample in a study of graft-versus-host responses after intestinal transplantation. Assay used: immunoSEQ multiplex PCR; TCRdb lists only in-frame clones, some missing. The table records 21,000 or so clones, around three fifths of them present only once. The sequencing here drew on alloreactive CD4+ T cells from a mixed lymphocyte reaction culture, taken before intestinal transplant. Subset noted: CFSE-low proliferating T cells sorted from roughly six-day pre-transplant mixed lymphocyte reaction (GvH or HvG direction). These receptors came from a human patient who received an intestinal transplant.

The chain couples TRBV7-2 to TRBJ2-5, with 8 bases identical to TRBD2. Germline loops: CDR1 SGHTA, CDR2 FQGNSA. V dropped 5 bases and J dropped 7; count of bases not matched to a gene: 9. The CDR3 contains 14 residues. The DNA of the CDR3 is TGTGCCAGCAGCAGAACCGGGACTAGTGGGACCCAGTACTTC. Protein: CASSRTGTSGTQYF.

The chain combines TRBV19 with TRBJ1-2, with 8 bases lining up with TRBD1. The CDR3 contains 12 residues. Germline CDR1 LNHDA, CDR2 SQIVND (reference sequence). V lost 9 bases and J lost 4; bases outside the gene matches: 4. The CDR3 DNA sequence: TGTGCCAGCCGGGACAGGCTCTATGGCTACACCTTC. Protein product: CASRDRLYGYTF.

The gene calls are TRBV7-2 and TRBJ1-6; 11 positions agree with TRBD1. From germline, CDR1 is SGHTA and CDR2 FQGNSA. The CDR3 is 17 residues long. V lost 5 bases, J lost 13 bases, and 16 bases stayed unmatched. The CDR3 region has the DNA TGTGCCAGCAGCCAACAACCCACCGGGACAGGGGGGGTTCCCCTCCACTTT. Encoded protein: CASSQQPTGTGGVPLHF.

This clone is a singleton in its sample. The rearrangement uses TRBV4-1 and TRBJ2-1; D possibly corresponds to TRBD2 (6 bases). The CDR3 covers 15 residues. From germline, CDR1 is MGHRA and CDR2 YSYEKL. Trimming took off 0 bases at V and 4 bases at J, with 10 bases between the two ends. CDR3 sequence: CASSQDWGVYNEQFF. The CDR3 region has the DNA TGCGCCAGCAGCCAAGATTGGGGGGTTTACAATGAGCAGTTCTTC.

This rearrangement joins TRBV30 to TRBJ2-7; a weak D match, TRBD1 (6 bases). Between the trimmed V and J ends, which lost 4 bases and 6 bases, there was a span of 25 bases. This CDR3 spans 16 amino acids. Germline lookup yields CDR1 GTSNPN and CDR2 SVGIG (reference sequence). CDR3 sequence (DNA): TGTGCCTGGACGTCAAGGCTGGGGGCATGGGGGCTCGAGCAGTACTTC. Translation gives CAWTSRLGAWGLEQYF.

This clone was detected a few times. The chain couples TRBV7-9 to TRBJ1-1; no clear D. V was pared by 0 bases and J by 4 bases, with 9 bases between. Per germline, CDR1 SEHNR and CDR2 FQNEAQ (reference sequence). The CDR3 is 14 residues long. The CDR3 DNA sequence: TGTGCCAGCAGCTTAGCGCGGCTGCGCACTGAAGCTTTCTTT. Its protein is CASSLARLRTEAFF.

This clone came up a few times. This chain joins TRBV4-3 and TRBJ2-2; the D gene is possibly TRBD2 (6 bases). CDR1 is LGHNA, CDR2 YSLEER, per germline. The V gene lost 1 base and the J gene lost 5 bases, with 11 bases spanning the gap. This CDR3 region has 15 residues. CDR3 protein: CASSQAGGWTGELFF. CDR3 DNA sequence: TGCGCCAGCAGCCAAGCTGGGGGGTGGACCGGGGAGCTGTTTTTT.

CDR3 region: CASRRQDRGHGYTF. CDR3 bases: TGCGCCAGCAGGCGCCAAGACAGGGGGCATGGCTACACCTTC. V and J are TRBV5-1 and TRBJ1-2, with 10 positions matching TRBD1. Germline CDR1 and CDR2: SGHRS and YFSETQ. V lost 5 bases to trimming and J lost 6 bases; unmatched junction nucleotides: 7. The CDR3 length is 14 residues.